This is a list of T cell receptor beta chains from one sample in a study of radiotherapy plus CTLA-4 blockade in lung cancer. Sequenced by immunoSEQ multiplex PCR; TCRdb stores in-frame clones only, minus some. The table has about 49,000 clones, 65% to 85% seen once. Source: peripheral blood, taken from a patient treated with radiotherapy plus ipilimumab. These receptors all come from a human donor with non-small cell lung cancer who had stable disease on radiotherapy plus ipilimumab. Both conserved end residues are part of each CDR3. The order of the fields is CDR3 DNA, CDR3 protein, clone size, J gene, CDR3 length, D gene, V gene. The D gene is left open where the match is weak. Size tells how often a clone was seen (once, few, many) or the class of an expanded clone, and some rows leave it out.

CDR3nt: TGTGCCAGCAGTCAACCCGCTGGGGAGCTGTTTTTT
CDR3aa: CASSQPAGELFF
abundance: .
j_gene: TRBJ2-2
len: 12
d_gene: .
v_gene: TRBV28

CDR3nt: TGTGCCAGCAGTTACTCGCGGGATCAGCCCCAGCATTTT
CDR3aa: CASSYSRDQPQHF
abundance: few
j_gene: TRBJ1-5
len: 13
d_gene: .
v_gene: TRBV6-5

CDR3nt: TGTGCCAGCGACAGGGGGAACTACAATGAGCAGTTCTTC
CDR3aa: CASDRGNYNEQFF
abundance: .
j_gene: TRBJ2-1
len: 13
d_gene: TRBD1
v_gene: TRBV5-8

CDR3nt: TGTGCCAGCAGCCTTCGACAGGGGACTAATCAGCCCCAGCATTTT
CDR3aa: CASSLRQGTNQPQHF
abundance: .
j_gene: TRBJ1-5
len: 15
d_gene: TRBD1
v_gene: TRBV28

CDR3nt: TGTGCCAGCAGTTACCTGAGGACAAGGCTTGACACTGAAGCTTTCTTT
CDR3aa: CASSYLRTRLDTEAFF
abundance: .
j_gene: TRBJ1-1
len: 16
d_gene: .
v_gene: TRBV6-5

CDR3nt: TGTGCCAGCGAACGGGAAATGATTAACTATGGCTACACCTTC
CDR3aa: CASEREMINYGYTF
abundance: .
j_gene: TRBJ1-2
len: 14
d_gene: .
v_gene: TRBV7-9

CDR3nt: TGTGCCAGCAGCAACGGGCCTTCTAGGGGGATGAACACTGAAGCTTTCTTT
CDR3aa: CASSNGPSRGMNTEAFF
abundance: .
j_gene: TRBJ1-1
len: 17
d_gene: .
v_gene: TRBV9

CDR3nt: TGTGCCAGCAGCTCCCTCCGGGATACGCAGTATTTT
CDR3aa: CASSSLRDTQYF
abundance: once
j_gene: TRBJ2-3
len: 12
d_gene: .
v_gene: TRBV7-9

CDR3nt: TGTGCCACCCTACCGAGACAGGGGAATCAGCCCCAGCATTTT
CDR3aa: CATLPRQGNQPQHF
abundance: .
j_gene: TRBJ1-5
len: 14
d_gene: TRBD1
v_gene: TRBV10-3

CDR3nt: TGTGCCAGCAGCTTAGCACGGGGGGATGATAGCAATCAGCCCCAGCATTTT
CDR3aa: CASSLARGDDSNQPQHF
abundance: once
j_gene: TRBJ1-5
len: 17
d_gene: .
v_gene: TRBV7-3

CDR3nt: TGCGCCAGCAGCTGGGGATCTAGAGGCACTGAAGCTTTCTTT
CDR3aa: CASSWGSRGTEAFF
abundance: .
j_gene: TRBJ1-1
len: 14
d_gene: .
v_gene: TRBV5-1

CDR3nt: TGTGCCTGGAAACGGTCAGGGCGGGAAAAACTGTTTTTT
CDR3aa: CAWKRSGREKLFF
abundance: .
j_gene: TRBJ1-4
len: 13
d_gene: .
v_gene: TRBV30

CDR3nt: TGTGCCAGCCACAAGGGGGATAGCTCCTACGAGCAGTACTTC
CDR3aa: CASHKGDSSYEQYF
abundance: .
j_gene: TRBJ2-7
len: 14
d_gene: .
v_gene: TRBV6-1

CDR3nt: TGCGCCAGCCATGGCTGGGACAGGGGGCAATTGACTGAGCAGTTCTTC
CDR3aa: CASHGWDRGQLTEQFF
abundance: .
j_gene: TRBJ2-1
len: 16
d_gene: TRBD1
v_gene: TRBV23-1

CDR3nt: TGCAGCGGACGGGGCAGCCAAGAGACCCAGTACTTC
CDR3aa: CSGRGSQETQYF
abundance: .
j_gene: TRBJ2-5
len: 12
d_gene: .
v_gene: TRBV29-1

CDR3nt: TGTGCCAGCAGCTTAGATACGGGGAGGGGGACTGAAGCTTTCTTT
CDR3aa: CASSLDTGRGTEAFF
abundance: .
j_gene: TRBJ1-1
len: 15
d_gene: .
v_gene: TRBV7-6

CDR3nt: TGTGCCAGCAGTCCTCAGGCCCTTAACTATGGCTACACCTTC
CDR3aa: CASSPQALNYGYTF
abundance: .
j_gene: TRBJ1-2
len: 14
d_gene: .
v_gene: TRBV7-9

CDR3nt: TGTGCCAGCAGCTTAGTCGACAGCCGAATGAACACTGAAGCTTTCTTT
CDR3aa: CASSLVDSRMNTEAFF
abundance: few
j_gene: TRBJ1-1
len: 16
d_gene: .
v_gene: TRBV7-6

CDR3nt: TGTGCCAGCAGTTTATATGGAGGCGGACAGACCACTGAAGCTTTCTTT
CDR3aa: CASSLYGGGQTTEAFF
abundance: .
j_gene: TRBJ1-1
len: 16
d_gene: .
v_gene: TRBV27

CDR3nt: TGCAGCGTTGAAGAAGGTTCCAACACCATATATTTT
CDR3aa: CSVEEGSNTIYF
abundance: .
j_gene: TRBJ1-3
len: 12
d_gene: .
v_gene: TRBV29-1

CDR3nt: TGTGCCAGCTATACCGGGACCCGCGGGATGTTTTTT
CDR3aa: CASYTGTRGMFF
abundance: .
j_gene: TRBJ1-4
len: 12
d_gene: .
v_gene: TRBV28

CDR3nt: TGTGCCAGTAGTATAGTATTCGGTTTAGGCGAGCCCCAGCATTTT
CDR3aa: CASSIVFGLGEPQHF
abundance: few
j_gene: TRBJ1-5
len: 15
d_gene: .
v_gene: TRBV19

CDR3nt: TGTGCCAGCTCACCACGACGGGACGGCACCGGGGAGCTGTTTTTT
CDR3aa: CASSPRRDGTGELFF
abundance: .
j_gene: TRBJ2-2
len: 15
d_gene: .
v_gene: TRBV18

CDR3nt: TGTGCCAGCAGCGTAGTAGCGGGGGGTACAGATACGCAGTATTTT
CDR3aa: CASSVVAGGTDTQYF
abundance: once
j_gene: TRBJ2-3
len: 15
d_gene: TRBD2
v_gene: TRBV9

CDR3nt: TGTGCCAGCAGCTTAAGTACAGGGGAAACTGAAGCTTTCTTT
CDR3aa: CASSLSTGETEAFF
abundance: .
j_gene: TRBJ1-1
len: 14
d_gene: TRBD1
v_gene: TRBV11-2

CDR3nt: TGTGCCAGCAGCCTCCAGGGGAGACCTGGAAACACCATATATTTT
CDR3aa: CASSLQGRPGNTIYF
abundance: .
j_gene: TRBJ1-3
len: 15
d_gene: .
v_gene: TRBV7-8

CDR3nt: TGTGCCACCAGCAGAGATAAGGGCAGCGGGGGGTCAGATACGCAGTATTTT
CDR3aa: CATSRDKGSGGSDTQYF
abundance: .
j_gene: TRBJ2-3
len: 17
d_gene: TRBD2
v_gene: TRBV15

CDR3nt: TGTGCCTGGAGGGTGGGGGGGGGATTCTCCTACGAGCAGTACTTC
CDR3aa: CAWRVGGGFSYEQYF
abundance: once
j_gene: TRBJ2-7
len: 15
d_gene: TRBD2
v_gene: TRBV30

CDR3nt: TGTGCCAGCAGCTTATACGAAAGGGAGGGCAATCAGCCCCAGCATTTT
CDR3aa: CASSLYEREGNQPQHF
abundance: .
j_gene: TRBJ1-5
len: 16
d_gene: .
v_gene: TRBV7-8

CDR3nt: TGTGCCAGCAGCTTAGATCTCGGACAGCTCAGATCCTACGAGCAGTACTTC
CDR3aa: CASSLDLGQLRSYEQYF
abundance: .
j_gene: TRBJ2-7
len: 17
d_gene: .
v_gene: TRBV11-2

CDR3nt: TGTGCCAGCACGCAGGGGCACCCGATGAACACTGAAGCTTTCTTT
CDR3aa: CASTQGHPMNTEAFF
abundance: .
j_gene: TRBJ1-1
len: 15
d_gene: .
v_gene: TRBV2

CDR3nt: TGTGCCACCAGCAGGGGGACTAGCGTAAACAATGAGCAGTTCTTC
CDR3aa: CATSRGTSVNNEQFF
abundance: .
j_gene: TRBJ2-1
len: 15
d_gene: TRBD2
v_gene: TRBV15

CDR3nt: TGTGCAAGTCGCTTAAGGCCGCGGGGTGGGGGACAGGGCCCTGAGATTAACACTGAAGCTTTCTTT
CDR3aa: CASRLRPRGGGQGPEINTEAFF
abundance: .
j_gene: TRBJ1-1
len: 22
d_gene: .
v_gene: TRBV12-2

CDR3nt: TGTGCCAGCTCACCACAGGGGGGACAGAACAATCAGCCCCAGCATTTT
CDR3aa: CASSPQGGQNNQPQHF
abundance: .
j_gene: TRBJ1-5
len: 16
d_gene: TRBD1
v_gene: TRBV18

CDR3nt: TGTGCCAGCAGTTTAGGGGGGGCCAAACACCAGCCCCAGCATTTT
CDR3aa: CASSLGGAKHQPQHF
abundance: .
j_gene: TRBJ1-5
len: 15
d_gene: .
v_gene: TRBV28

CDR3nt: TGTGCCAGCAGCCCCTCCCCCGGGGAGCGGGGGGGCGTCGGTGAGCAGTTCTTC
CDR3aa: CASSPSPGERGGVGEQFF
abundance: .
j_gene: TRBJ2-1
len: 18
d_gene: TRBD2
v_gene: TRBV7-2

CDR3nt: TGTGCCAGCAGTGAATATGGCACTGAAGCTTTCTTT
CDR3aa: CASSEYGTEAFF
abundance: .
j_gene: TRBJ1-1
len: 12
d_gene: .
v_gene: TRBV25-1

CDR3nt: TGTGCCATCAGTCCCAGGGGAACGGGTACAACTAATGAAAAACTGTTTTTT
CDR3aa: CAISPRGTGTTNEKLFF
abundance: .
j_gene: TRBJ1-4
len: 17
d_gene: .
v_gene: TRBV10-3

CDR3nt: TGCGCCAGCAGCGTGGACAGGCCCTCCTACAATGAGCAGTTCTTC
CDR3aa: CASSVDRPSYNEQFF
abundance: .
j_gene: TRBJ2-1
len: 15
d_gene: TRBD1
v_gene: TRBV5-1

CDR3nt: TGTGCCTGGGACAGGGATTTAGGTGAAAAACTGTTTTTT
CDR3aa: CAWDRDLGEKLFF
abundance: .
j_gene: TRBJ1-4
len: 13
d_gene: TRBD1
v_gene: TRBV30

CDR3nt: TGCGCCAGCAGCTTGGTCGGAACCGATGAAAAACTGTTTTTT
CDR3aa: CASSLVGTDEKLFF
abundance: .
j_gene: TRBJ1-4
len: 14
d_gene: .
v_gene: TRBV5-1

CDR3nt: TGTGCCAGCAGTTTTACAGGACAGGGACGGGAGACCCAGTACTTC
CDR3aa: CASSFTGQGRETQYF
abundance: .
j_gene: TRBJ2-5
len: 15
d_gene: TRBD1
v_gene: TRBV28

CDR3nt: TGCGCCAGCAGCTTCGGGAGGACTAGGGGGCACGATGGCTACACCTTC
CDR3aa: CASSFGRTRGHDGYTF
abundance: .
j_gene: TRBJ1-2
len: 16
d_gene: TRBD1
v_gene: TRBV5-1

CDR3nt: TGTGCCAGCAGTTCCGCAGGGGGCTTTGGTGGCTACACCTTC
CDR3aa: CASSSAGGFGGYTF
abundance: .
j_gene: TRBJ1-2
len: 14
d_gene: TRBD1
v_gene: TRBV28

CDR3nt: TGTGCCAGTGGCGGAGGGCCTAACACTGAAGCTTTCTTT
CDR3aa: CASGGGPNTEAFF
abundance: .
j_gene: TRBJ1-1
len: 13
d_gene: .
v_gene: TRBV5-4

CDR3nt: TGTGCCTGGAGTGTAAGACACCGGGGGGATCAGCCCCAGCATTTT
CDR3aa: CAWSVRHRGDQPQHF
abundance: once
j_gene: TRBJ1-5
len: 15
d_gene: .
v_gene: TRBV30

CDR3nt: TGTGCCAGCAGACAGGACGCGAGCTCCTATAATTCACCCCTCCACTTT
CDR3aa: CASRQDASSYNSPLHF
abundance: once
j_gene: TRBJ1-6
len: 16
d_gene: .
v_gene: TRBV2

CDR3nt: TGCGCCAGCAGTCAATCCAATCGACCGAAAAATTGGGATACGCAGTATTTT
CDR3aa: CASSQSNRPKNWDTQYF
abundance: .
j_gene: TRBJ2-3
len: 17
d_gene: .
v_gene: TRBV23-1

CDR3nt: TGTGCCAGCAGCTTCGGGAACTATGGCTACACCTTC
CDR3aa: CASSFGNYGYTF
abundance: .
j_gene: TRBJ1-2
len: 12
d_gene: .
v_gene: TRBV5-5

CDR3nt: TGTGCCAGCTCACCAAAAAATGGGTTGGGACTCTGGCAATCACCCCTCCACTTT
CDR3aa: CASSPKNGLGLWQSPLHF
abundance: .
j_gene: TRBJ1-6
len: 18
d_gene: .
v_gene: TRBV18

CDR3nt: TGTGCCAGCAGTGGGAGGGACAGGGGATTCACTGAAGCTTTCTTT
CDR3aa: CASSGRDRGFTEAFF
abundance: .
j_gene: TRBJ1-1
len: 15
d_gene: TRBD1
v_gene: TRBV6-6

CDR3nt: TGCGCCAGCAGGCAGGGGCTAAGCTCCTATAATTCACCCCTCCACTTT
CDR3aa: CASRQGLSSYNSPLHF
abundance: .
j_gene: TRBJ1-6
len: 16
d_gene: .
v_gene: TRBV5-1

CDR3nt: TGTGCCAGCAGTTTAAGCGGCCAGGGCTATGGCTACACCTTC
CDR3aa: CASSLSGQGYGYTF
abundance: .
j_gene: TRBJ1-2
len: 14
d_gene: .
v_gene: TRBV6-6

CDR3nt: TGTGCCAGCAGCCCACCGACAGGTGAAAAACTGTTTTTT
CDR3aa: CASSPPTGEKLFF
abundance: .
j_gene: TRBJ1-4
len: 13
d_gene: .
v_gene: TRBV9